Listed below are T cell receptor beta chains from one sample, sequenced in a study of response to subunit inactivated influenza vaccine. TCRdb used MiXCR to reprocess the RT-PCR reads, holding one entry per CDR3 protein. The data contain more than 400,000 distinct CDR3 sequences, roughly 11% of them seen just once; the ten biggest clones take up around 12%. The sequencing here drew on PBMCs from blood, taken 40 to 50 days after vaccination. These receptors all stem from a man aged 45 to 65 who received an inactivated influenza vaccine. CDR3s leave out the opening cysteine and the closing phenylalanine or tryptophan. The order of the fields is D gene, J gene, V gene, CDR3 protein. The D gene is left open where the match is weak.

d_gene: TRBD1
j_gene: TRBJ1-2
v_gene: TRBV5-1
CDR3aa: ASSKGQGYGYT

d_gene: NA
j_gene: TRBJ2-1
v_gene: TRBV7-9
CDR3aa: ASSFDYEQF

d_gene: TRBD1
j_gene: TRBJ2-7
v_gene: TRBV20-1
CDR3aa: SARVRGRYEQY

d_gene: NA
j_gene: TRBJ2-5
v_gene: TRBV10-3
CDR3aa: AISGSGETQY

d_gene: TRBD2
j_gene: TRBJ2-5
v_gene: TRBV7-2
CDR3aa: ASRVGLAEATQY

d_gene: NA
j_gene: TRBJ2-1
v_gene: TRBV30
CDR3aa: AWTRGGTEISYNEQF

d_gene: NA
j_gene: TRBJ2-5
v_gene: TRBV4-2
CDR3aa: ASSQDGLPEQTQY

d_gene: NA
j_gene: TRBJ2-7
v_gene: TRBV4-1
CDR3aa: ASSQFDRPSSYEQY

d_gene: TRBD1
j_gene: TRBJ2-1
v_gene: TRBV6-5
CDR3aa: ASSYPGQGAHNEQF

d_gene: TRBD2
j_gene: TRBJ2-1
v_gene: TRBV4-1
CDR3aa: ASSQSSGGARYEQF

d_gene: NA
j_gene: TRBJ2-2
v_gene: TRBV20-1
CDR3aa: SARVPGTGELF

d_gene: TRBD2
j_gene: TRBJ2-1
v_gene: TRBV12-5
CDR3aa: ASGNTGTSGGASSYNEQF

d_gene: NA
j_gene: TRBJ2-3
v_gene: TRBV18
CDR3aa: ASSPAGQISSTDTQY

d_gene: NA
j_gene: TRBJ2-3
v_gene: TRBV4-3
CDR3aa: ASSQDYDFRTDTQY

d_gene: TRBD1
j_gene: TRBJ2-3
v_gene: TRBV20-1
CDR3aa: SATVGQVPDTQY

d_gene: NA
j_gene: TRBJ2-1
v_gene: TRBV27
CDR3aa: ASSLFSRAGYNEQF

d_gene: NA
j_gene: TRBJ2-5
v_gene: TRBV7-2
CDR3aa: ASSFGVGRGQETQY

d_gene: TRBD1
j_gene: TRBJ1-1
v_gene: TRBV6-2/TRBV6-3
CDR3aa: ASRRQGGFAEAF

d_gene: NA
j_gene: TRBJ2-3
v_gene: TRBV15
CDR3aa: ATSGPYKDTQY

d_gene: NA
j_gene: TRBJ1-1
v_gene: TRBV14
CDR3aa: ASSYRANTEAF

d_gene: NA
j_gene: TRBJ1-5
v_gene: TRBV7-6
CDR3aa: ANRATPRSNQPQH

d_gene: NA
j_gene: TRBJ2-7
v_gene: TRBV4-3
CDR3aa: ASSQGPYGAYEQY

d_gene: TRBD2
j_gene: TRBJ2-1
v_gene: TRBV5-1
CDR3aa: ASSLTSGNTWRYNEQF

d_gene: NA
j_gene: TRBJ2-5
v_gene: TRBV20-1
CDR3aa: SAKKGPRGETQY

d_gene: NA
j_gene: TRBJ2-3
v_gene: TRBV4-2
CDR3aa: ASSRAIRGTDTQY

d_gene: NA
j_gene: TRBJ1-6
v_gene: TRBV12-3/TRBV12-4
CDR3aa: ASSDRGGRSPLH

d_gene: TRBD2
j_gene: TRBJ2-7
v_gene: TRBV25-1
CDR3aa: ASARAGSEQY

d_gene: NA
j_gene: TRBJ2-1
v_gene: TRBV9
CDR3aa: ASSVDGSGIYNEQF

d_gene: TRBD1
j_gene: TRBJ2-5
v_gene: TRBV18
CDR3aa: ASSPGQGKGYQETQY

d_gene: NA
j_gene: TRBJ2-7
v_gene: TRBV5-1
CDR3aa: ASGTMGNYEQY

d_gene: NA
j_gene: TRBJ1-1
v_gene: TRBV5-1
CDR3aa: ASSLDSRGTEAF

d_gene: NA
j_gene: TRBJ2-3
v_gene: TRBV28
CDR3aa: ASSLNGQPTDTQY

d_gene: TRBD1
j_gene: TRBJ2-7
v_gene: TRBV28
CDR3aa: ASSYPHRGTTYEQY

d_gene: NA
j_gene: TRBJ2-1
v_gene: TRBV6-2/TRBV6-3
CDR3aa: ASSNPTHNEQF

d_gene: NA
j_gene: TRBJ2-5
v_gene: TRBV5-1
CDR3aa: ASSPWGESPETQY

d_gene: TRBD1
j_gene: TRBJ2-7
v_gene: TRBV7-9
CDR3aa: ASSSPGQGAVNEQY

d_gene: TRBD2
j_gene: TRBJ2-7
v_gene: TRBV5-6
CDR3aa: ASSRGGRGHEQY